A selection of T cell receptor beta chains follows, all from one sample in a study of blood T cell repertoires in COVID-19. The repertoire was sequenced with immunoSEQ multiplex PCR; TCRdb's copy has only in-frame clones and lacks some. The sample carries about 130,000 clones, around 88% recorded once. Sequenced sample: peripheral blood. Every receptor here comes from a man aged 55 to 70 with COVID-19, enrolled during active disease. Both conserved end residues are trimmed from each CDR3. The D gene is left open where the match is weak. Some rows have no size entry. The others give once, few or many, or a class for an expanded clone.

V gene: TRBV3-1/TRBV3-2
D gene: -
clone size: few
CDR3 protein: ASSQGPPAGGQPQH

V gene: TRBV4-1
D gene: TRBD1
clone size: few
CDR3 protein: ASSPSGQGTEAF

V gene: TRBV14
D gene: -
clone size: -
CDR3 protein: ASSQVFGGELF

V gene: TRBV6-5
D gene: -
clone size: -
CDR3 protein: ASSYAGRGISGYT

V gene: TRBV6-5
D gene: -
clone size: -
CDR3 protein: ASSYGGLPNEKLF

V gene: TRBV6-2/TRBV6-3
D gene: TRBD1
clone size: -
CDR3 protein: ASSPQGASYGYT

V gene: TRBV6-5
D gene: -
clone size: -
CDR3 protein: ASSYVQHYEQY

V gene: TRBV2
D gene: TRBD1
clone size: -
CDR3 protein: ASQGTAHGYT

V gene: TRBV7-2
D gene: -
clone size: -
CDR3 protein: ASSPKGLRYEQY

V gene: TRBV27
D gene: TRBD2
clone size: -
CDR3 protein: ASSSFQSGGYEQY

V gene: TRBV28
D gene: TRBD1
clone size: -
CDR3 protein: ASSFGTADEQF

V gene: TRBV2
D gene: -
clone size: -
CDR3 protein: ASTHRGAGGQPQH

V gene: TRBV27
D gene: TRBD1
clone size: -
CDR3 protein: ASSTRDRGYNEQF

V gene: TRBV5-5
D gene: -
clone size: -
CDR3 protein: ASSLWNRAPQETQY

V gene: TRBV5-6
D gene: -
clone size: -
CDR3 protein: ASSFQARNQPQH

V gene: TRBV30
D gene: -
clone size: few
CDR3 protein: AWRELGRRADGYT

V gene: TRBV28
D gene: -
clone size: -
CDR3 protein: ASSLRQTGNTEAF

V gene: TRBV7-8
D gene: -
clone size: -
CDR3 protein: ASSSRRQDGYT

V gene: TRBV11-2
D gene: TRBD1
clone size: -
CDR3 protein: ASSRDRADTQY

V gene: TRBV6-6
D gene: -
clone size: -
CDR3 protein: ASSYQSSVDEQY

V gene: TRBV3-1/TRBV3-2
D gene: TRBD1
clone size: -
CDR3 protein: ASRPRGQSGNTIY

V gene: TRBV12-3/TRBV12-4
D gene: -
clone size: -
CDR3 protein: ASRLFRTEAF

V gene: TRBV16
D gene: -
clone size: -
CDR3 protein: ASSQNIQPQH

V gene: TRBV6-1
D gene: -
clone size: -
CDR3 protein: ASSEAVAGFYGYT

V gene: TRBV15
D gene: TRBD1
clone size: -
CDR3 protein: ATSRRTGEALVGEKLF

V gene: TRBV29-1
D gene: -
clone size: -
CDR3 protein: SATRGSGFRNEQF

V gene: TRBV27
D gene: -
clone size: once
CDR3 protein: ASSMGHSRGYSTNEKLF

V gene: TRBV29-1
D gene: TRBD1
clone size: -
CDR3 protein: SVHTGGARFTEAF

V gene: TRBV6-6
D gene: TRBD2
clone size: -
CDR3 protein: ASSGRTSGGMDTQY

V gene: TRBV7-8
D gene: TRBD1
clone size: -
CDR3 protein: ASSLIDRGYGYT

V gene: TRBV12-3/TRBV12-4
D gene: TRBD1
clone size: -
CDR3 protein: ASSQGANTEAF

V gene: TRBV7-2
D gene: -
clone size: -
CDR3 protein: ASSLGGLSYEQY

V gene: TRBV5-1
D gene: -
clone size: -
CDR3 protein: ASSLQGAEAF

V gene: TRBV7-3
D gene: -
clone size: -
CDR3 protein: ASSASTGSGANVLT

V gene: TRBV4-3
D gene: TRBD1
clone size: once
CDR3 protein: ASSHNGQGINEKLF

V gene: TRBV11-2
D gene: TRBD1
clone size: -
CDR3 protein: ASSQGDRGFQPQH

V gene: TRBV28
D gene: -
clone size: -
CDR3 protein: ASSFFIPPRGAYEQY

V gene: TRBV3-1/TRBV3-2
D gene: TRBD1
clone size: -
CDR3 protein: ASSLFTGGRSPLH

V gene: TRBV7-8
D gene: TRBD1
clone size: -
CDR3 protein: ASSKDRGSNQPQH

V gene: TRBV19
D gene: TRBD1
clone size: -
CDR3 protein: ASTGDRGSNQPQH

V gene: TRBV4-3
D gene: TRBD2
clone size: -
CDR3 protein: ASSPTSGGARDTQY

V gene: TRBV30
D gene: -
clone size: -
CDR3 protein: AWSWTSYSNQPQH

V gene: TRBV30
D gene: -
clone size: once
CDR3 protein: AWSSRAVSSYNSPLH

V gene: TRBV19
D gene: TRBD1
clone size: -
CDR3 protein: ASSIGDREVEKLF

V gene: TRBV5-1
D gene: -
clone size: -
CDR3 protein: ASSLAAGLVYEQY

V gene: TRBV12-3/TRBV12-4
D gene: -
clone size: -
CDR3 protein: ASSLLYEQY

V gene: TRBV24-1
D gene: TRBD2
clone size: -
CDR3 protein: ATSDASGVTYNEQF

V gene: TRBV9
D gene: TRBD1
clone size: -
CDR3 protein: ASSVGGQGAYEQY

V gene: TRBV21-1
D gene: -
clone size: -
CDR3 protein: ASSFRGLRTEAF

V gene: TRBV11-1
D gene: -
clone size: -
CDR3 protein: ASSPRQAANTGELF

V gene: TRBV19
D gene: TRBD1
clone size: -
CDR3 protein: ASEQDRGGYGYT

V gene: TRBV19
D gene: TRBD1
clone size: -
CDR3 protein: ASSIDSTGEDTEAF

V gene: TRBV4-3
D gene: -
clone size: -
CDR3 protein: ASSQEENREQY

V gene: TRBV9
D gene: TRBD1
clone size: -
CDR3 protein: ASSRSTISPHRDRGEYEQY

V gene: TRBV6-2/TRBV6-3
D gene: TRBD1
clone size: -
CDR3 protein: ASSSGGFRGNQPQH

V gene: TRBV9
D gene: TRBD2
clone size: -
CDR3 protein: ASSAGLAGEYEQY

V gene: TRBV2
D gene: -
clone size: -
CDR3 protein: ASRYDRNAGNTIY